This record covers a single T cell receptor (beta chain). Which antigen it targets is not known. No qualities accompany the bases; no much larger clone lies one base away. Every donor in the study was a healthy Caucasian. The twin cohort consisted of three pairs of female monozygotic twins, all aged about 18 to 29 years. Peripheral blood mononuclear cells were the source from which RNA for the TCR libraries was isolated. These data come from a study of identical twins (dated by TCRdb to between 2015 and 2016). In the study overall: To test whether fetal clonotypes persist, this study deep-sequenced TCR alpha and beta repertoires from monozygotic twins, from unrelated adults of various ages, and from cord blood. To rule out contamination, the twin experiments were replicated at different times with different library preparation protocols.

Study-level results and caveats: Out-of-frame TCR alpha sequences shared between twins showed an excess of low generation-probability sequences compared with coincidental sharing between unrelated individuals. Zero-insertion analyses could be partly confounded by invariant T cells such as MAIT and iNKT, although diverse VJ usage argued against such confounding for most clonotypes. Out-of-frame TCR alpha sharing in monozygotic twins was systematically underestimated by recombination models, whereas sharing between unrelated individuals was in agreement with the recombination models. Abundant cord blood beta clonotypes carried fewer insertions; young adult naive repertoires showed a weaker similar trend, while memory repertoires showed none. Because the same donors could not be followed over many years, the conclusions relied on cross-sectional statistical analysis. In beta out-of-frame sequences, excess twin sharing was weaker, because having fewer shared sequences lowered the signal-to-noise ratio.

V and J are truncated by 5 bases and 0 bases respectively, leaving an intervening sequence of 14 bases. Looking up the germline V gene (reference sequence) yields CDR1 DFQATT and CDR2 SNEGSKA. From the cysteine up to the valine, the CDR3 has a length of 14 residues. The entry retains the CDR3 DNA only, 42 bases that are in frame from base 1. Library prep was done by 5' RACE. Sequencing used an Illumina HiSeq 2000. A universal primer binding site was introduced by template switching, and a unique molecular identifier was present in the final cDNA, enabling accurate counting of TCR cDNA molecules. First-strand cDNA for TCR alpha and beta chains was synthesized from specific primers in the conserved constant-segment region. To control for contamination, every cDNA library carried two barcodes: a SMART-Mk sample barcode plus Illumina barcodes. TruSeq adapter sequences and Illumina sample barcodes were added in two successive PCR steps. Sequencing of the TCR alpha and beta cDNA libraries was done on the Illumina HiSeq platform using custom primers. The source study handled its data this way. MiGEC processed the raw reads to extract unique molecular identifiers, while MiXCR was used to determine the CDR3 positions. For each individual, recombination models were inferred using an EM algorithm with the repgenHMM and IGoR tools. The analysis of shared clonotypes was done with the tcR package in R, with sharing normalized by the product of cloneset sizes. To study raw recombination free of thymic and clonal selection effects, out-of-frame nonproductive sequences were analyzed. TCRdb cleaned the public reads at Q25 with fastp, built clones with MiXCR and kept in-frame beta chains. Under each unique CDR3 protein, matching rows form one entry showing the most common genes and DNA. The V and J calls were not made by the authors but by TCRdb's processing. The sample table holds approximately 890,000 distinct CDR3 sequences, of which around 12% were seen once. The top ten hold about 1.6% of the sample.

These data were also filed under a second study, of yellow fever vaccine responses in identical twins. The second study also describes: The T cell response to vaccination in identical twins was reported by the authors to appear partly convergent and partly personalized. In identical twins, the study followed T cell clones that responded to the vaccine with precision.

The clonotype originates from a woman aged 18-29 years in good health. Material for sequencing was PBMCs. Here the chain combines TRBV20-1 and TRBJ2-7; perhaps TRBD1 is the D gene, with 6 bases matching. The CDR3 in this case is CSADSGHSSYEQYV. The nucleotide sequence is TGCAGTGCTGACTCGGGACATAGCTCCTACGAGCAGTACGTC.